The 20 T cell receptor beta chains below all came from one sample that was sequenced in a study of blood T cell repertoires in COVID-19. Produced via immunoSEQ multiplex PCR; TCRdb's table is partial and in-frame only. The sample carries tens of thousands of clones, roughly four fifths recorded once. The sequenced sample consisted of peripheral blood. These receptors all come from a man aged 65 to 85 with acute or convalescent COVID-19.

V is TRBV19 and J is TRBJ2-1; 10 bases line up with TRBD2. Germline V gene lookup returns CDR1 LNHDA and CDR2 SQIVND (reference sequence). The CDR3 is 16 residues long. V shed 2 bases and J 3 bases; nucleotides not matched to a gene: 4. The CDR3 sequence: CASSIWPSGSYNEQFF. CDR3 nucleotides: TGTGCCAGTAGTATATGGCCTAGCGGGAGCTACAATGAGCAGTTCTTC.

The table lists this clone with a few counts. For the CDR3, the DNA is TGTGCCATCAATTCGGACAGGAACACTGAAGCTTTCTTT. It translates to CAINSDRNTEAFF. The V and J genes are TRBV10-3 and TRBJ1-1, with D possibly TRBD1 on 6 matching bases. Germline values: CDR1 ENHRY, CDR2 SYGVKD. CDR3 length equals 13 residues. V was pared by 7 bases and J by 1 base, with 10 bases between.

This sequence joins TRBV6-5 and TRBJ1-2; D not resolved. The CDR3 spans 16 residues. V was cut by 0 bases and J by 4 bases, with 15 bases left in between. CDR1 is MNHEY and CDR2 is SVGAGI in the germline V gene. The DNA of the CDR3 is TGTGCCAGCAGTTACTCGGATAGACTGGCGGGCTATGGCTACACCTTC. Protein: CASSYSDRLAGYGYTF.

The chain joins TRBV28 to TRBJ2-7, with D unclear. The CDR3 is made up of 14 amino acids. In germline, CDR1 is MDHEN, CDR2 SYDVKM. With 0 bases removed from V and 3 bases from J, the gap between germline ends came to 9 bases. The CDR3 nucleotides are TGTGCCAGCAGTTTATGGGGCAGGCACTACGAGCAGTACTTC. This sequence encodes CASSLWGRHYEQYF. Supplemented by reference TRBV28 and TRBJ2-7, the full variable domain reads DVKVTQSSRYLVKRTGEKVFLECVQDMDHENMFWYRQDPGLGLRLIYFSYDVKMKEKGDIPEGYSVSREKKERFSLILESASTNQTSMYLCASSLWGRHYEQYFGPGTRLTVT.

Comment on this clone: A much larger clone is a single base away; this may be a read error. The chain employs TRBV7-3 and TRBJ1-1; D is possibly TRBD1 (6 bases). Germline values: CDR1 SGHTA, CDR2 FQGTGA. This CDR3 is 13 amino acids long. V lost 4 bases, J lost 1 base, and 7 bases lay in between. This CDR3 reads CASSSTGNTEAFF. DNA for the CDR3: TGTGCCAGCAGCTCGACAGGGAACACTGAAGCTTTCTTT.

J is TRBJ2-6 and V is TRBV5-1; 9 bases align to TRBD1. The germline gives CDR1 SGHRS, CDR2 YFSETQ. This CDR3 spans 20 amino acids. The ends lost 4 bases at V and 0 bases at J; junction bases unmatched: 14. The DNA of the CDR3 is TGCGCCAGCAGCCCTTTGTCTCAGGACAGGGGATTCTCTGGGGCCAACGTCCTGACTTTC. Its protein is CASSPLSQDRGFSGANVLTF.

The chain couples TRBV28 to TRBJ2-5; D perhaps matches TRBD1 (5 bases). Trimming shortened V by 4 bases and J by 3 bases, and 9 bases separated the two germline ends. The length of the CDR3 is 13 residues. Per the germline V gene, CDR1 is MDHEN and CDR2 is SYDVKM. This chain's CDR3 is CASSYPQEETQYF. In DNA form, the CDR3 reads TGTGCCAGCAGTTACCCACAGGAAGAGACCCAGTACTTC.

V gene TRBV3-1 (or the pseudogene TRBV3-2) combines with J gene TRBJ1-1, with a possible D match to TRBD1 (6 bases). The CDR3 has 15 amino acids. Germline loops: CDR1 LGHDT, CDR2 YNNKEL (reference sequence). V lost 4 bases and J lost 0, with 12 bases in between. The CDR3 region has the DNA TGTGCCAGCAGCCTCAGGGGAGTAATGAACACTGAAGCTTTCTTT. Translation: CASSLRGVMNTEAFF.

The chain is built from TRBV5-4 and TRBJ2-3; TRBD2 aligns across 9 bases. Germline lookup yields CDR1 SGHNT and CDR2 YYREEE (reference sequence). The junction had 8 bases not matched to a gene; V was cut back by 0 bases and J by 6 bases. This CDR3 has 16 residues. The CDR3 loop reads CASSLGLSAGGDTQYF. CDR3 in DNA: TGTGCCAGCAGCTTGGGATTATCGGCGGGAGGGGATACGCAGTATTTT.

This rearrangement joins TRBV13 to TRBJ2-7, with a tentative D call TRBD2 (5 bases). Deletions cut 3 bases from V and 9 bases from J, with 24 bases between. The V gene's germline CDR1 is PRHDT and CDR2 FYEKMQ (reference sequence). The CDR3 consists of 16 residues. CDR3 sequence (DNA): TGTGCCAGCAGCTTTGGCACACCGACTAATCCCCCGGTGCAGTACTTC. As protein: CASSFGTPTNPPVQYF.

V gene TRBV10-3 combines with J gene TRBJ1-1; possibly TRBD1 for D (6 bases). Germline V CDR1 and CDR2: ENHRY, SYGVKD. The V end lost 4 bases, the J end lost 0 bases, and 9 bases lay between the germline ends. CDR3 size: 14 residues. The chain's CDR3 is CAISGGGLNTEAFF. DNA of the CDR3: TGTGCCATCAGTGGGGGGGGGCTGAACACTGAAGCTTTCTTT.

CDR3 DNA sequence: TGTGCCAGCAGCTTAGAACTAGCGGGAGATGGGACAGATACGCAGTATTTT. It translates to CASSLELAGDGTDTQYF. The chain employs TRBV7-3 and TRBJ2-3; TRBD2 matches 11 bases. This CDR3 has 17 amino acids. With 2 bases clipped from V and 3 bases from J, the junction kept 7 bases outside the gene matches. Germline V lookup: CDR1 SGHTA, CDR2 FQGTGA.

The rearrangement uses TRBV18 and TRBJ2-5; D is uncertain. This CDR3 is 14 amino acids long. CDR1 and CDR2 (germline): KGHSH, LQKENI. The germline V and J ends were trimmed by 2 bases and 2 bases, with 9 bases remaining between them. In DNA, the CDR3 is TGTGCCAGCTCACCAGCCTATGAACAAGAGACCCAGTACTTC. Its protein product is CASSPAYEQETQYF.

The chain joins TRBV15 to TRBJ1-1; D is undetermined. Germline CDR1 LNHNV, CDR2 YYDKDF (reference sequence). CDR3 length: 12 amino acids. V was trimmed by 4 bases and J by 8 bases, leaving 11 bases between them. CDR3 protein: CATSTWRSEAFF. The CDR3 nucleotides read TGTGCCACCAGCACATGGAGGAGCGAAGCTTTCTTT.

In DNA, the CDR3 is TGTGCCAGCAGCCTACAGGGGATCTCTGGAAACACCATATATTTT. Translating gives CASSLQGISGNTIYF. The chain couples TRBV16 to TRBJ1-3; 7 nucleotides align to TRBD1. Germline trimming cut 4 bases from V and 0 bases from J; bases unmatched to any gene: 3. The CDR3 has 15 residues. Germline V gene sequence: CDR1 KGHSY, CDR2 FQNENV.

The J gene is TRBJ2-2, the V gene TRBV4-3, with TRBD2 matching over 8 bases. Germline V gene lookup returns CDR1 LGHNA and CDR2 YSLEER. V lost 1 base, J lost 4 bases, and 14 bases stayed unmatched. This CDR3 has 19 residues. The CDR3 DNA reads TGCGCCAGCAGCCAAGTCATATCCCAGCGGGAGTGGGGCACCGGGGAGCTGTTTTTT. This gives the protein CASSQVISQREWGTGELFF.

V and J are TRBV5-1 and TRBJ2-2, with 9 nucleotides matching TRBD2. The CDR3 runs to 17 residues. Trimming at V came to 7 bases and at J to 3 bases, leaving 13 bases not matched to a gene. CDR1 is SGHRS and CDR2 is YFSETQ in the germline V gene. As DNA, the CDR3 is TGCGCCAGCGGCCTCCGTCGGGCGGGAGGGGACACCGGGGAGCTGTTTTTT. Its translation is CASGLRRAGGDTGELFF.

This chain uses TRBV6-2 or TRBV6-3 with TRBJ2-3; 8 bases map to TRBD2. Trimming took 0 bases from V and 0 from J; bases not matched to a gene: 11. Germline V CDR1 and CDR2: MNHEY, SVGEGT. The CDR3 sequence is 19 residues long. The CDR3 spells CASSYSATSGGDSTDTQYF. The CDR3 nucleotides read TGTGCCAGCAGTTACTCGGCAACTAGCGGAGGGGATAGCACAGATACGCAGTATTTT.

This clone was counted a single time. The rearrangement links TRBV7-2 to TRBJ1-5; no reliable D call. The length of the CDR3 is 15 residues. The V gene lost 5 bases and the J gene lost 1 base, with 12 bases spanning the gap. Germline V gene lookup returns CDR1 SGHTA and CDR2 FQGNSA. The CDR3 is CASSPPPGSNQPQHF. In DNA, the CDR3 is TGTGCCAGCAGCCCCCCCCCGGGAAGCAATCAGCCCCAGCATTTT.

V gene TRBV10-3 combines with J gene TRBJ2-7, with 8 positions matching TRBD2. J lost 6 bases, V lost 10 bases, and 11 bases had no gene match. The V gene's germline CDR1 is ENHRY and CDR2 SYGVKD. The CDR3 has 13 amino acids. As DNA, the CDR3 is TGTGCCACTTTAGCGGGGACGGCTGGCGAGCAGTACTTC. Amino acid sequence: CATLAGTAGEQYF.